These 14 T cell receptor beta chains share one sample of origin, sequenced in a study of vaccination effects on CD4 cells after COVID-19. Their antigens are not known. The protocol was immunoSEQ multiplex PCR, while the TCRdb copy is restricted to in-frame clones and leaves out a portion. The data contain fewer than 65,000 clones, over 70% of them seen just once; the ten biggest clones take up over 3.5%. CD4+ T cells specific for antigen were expanded with viral peptide pools by the ViraFEST assay before sequencing. The authors isolated CD4+ T cells after around 9 days of culture. Vaccinated recipients, who were negative for nucleocapsid antibodies, had no history of SARS-CoV-2 infection. Sequencing used CD4+ T cells from PBMCs cultured with HCoV-OC43 spike peptides, obtained before COVID-19 vaccination. The sample's subset: HCoV-OC43 spike overlapping peptide pool stimulation. These TCRs come from a human donor who received a COVID-19 vaccine.

The chain is built from TRBV6-2 or TRBV6-3 and TRBJ2-7, with TRBD2 identical over 12 bases. The germline V gene encodes CDR1 MNHEY and CDR2 SVGEGT. V lost 5 bases and J lost 3; bases outside the gene matches: 8. The CDR3 totals 16 residues. CDR3 loop: CASSNPSGGALYEQYV. The CDR3 DNA follows: TGTGCCAGCAGTAACCCTAGCGGGGGGGCGCTCTACGAGCAGTACGTC.

This chain connects TRBV21-1 to TRBJ2-7; TRBD1 is the table's D call, not checked against the DNA. TRBV21-1 is reported as a pseudogene. This CDR3 has 17 amino acids. CDR3 DNA: TGTGCCAGCAGCAAAGTGCGGGCGGGACAGGGGCGTTACGAGCAGTACGTC. This gives the protein CASSKVRAGQGRYEQYV.

This chain joins TRBV6-5 and TRBJ1-5; 7 bases agree with TRBD1. The CDR3 consists of 15 residues. Germline V gene lookup returns CDR1 MNHEY and CDR2 SVGAGI. V trimming: 6 bases; J trimming: 0 bases; junction bases outside the gene matches: 5. CDR3 region: CASRLGTDSNQPQHF. CDR3 DNA sequence: TGTGCCAGCAGACTCGGGACAGATAGCAATCAGCCCCAGCATTTT.

J is TRBJ2-5 and V is TRBV19; 7 bases line up with TRBD1. V lost 5 bases and J lost 1; bases outside the gene matches: 7. This CDR3 is 15 amino acids long. The germline CDR1 and CDR2 sequences are LNHDA and SQIVND (reference sequence). Here the CDR3 reads CASSRGGGPQETQYF. CDR3 coding DNA: TGTGCCAGTAGTCGAGGGGGCGGACCCCAAGAGACCCAGTACTTC.

V gene TRBV9 combines with J gene TRBJ1-2; TRBD1 aligns across 10 bases. The CDR3 is made up of 14 amino acids. Per germline, CDR1 SGDLS and CDR2 YYNGEE. Losses at the gene ends were 1 base for V and 6 bases for J; bases not matched to a gene: 3. CDR3 in amino acids: CASSVSGTGDGYTF. CDR3 nucleotide sequence: TGTGCCAGCAGCGTATCCGGGACAGGGGATGGCTACACCTTC. The complete variable domain, with remaining parts taken from reference TRBV9 and TRBJ1-2, reads DSGVTQTPKHLITATGQRVTLRCSPRSGDLSVYWYQQSLDQGLQFLIQYYNGEERAKGNILERFSAQQFPDLHSELNLSSLELGDSALYFCASSVSGTGDGYTFGSGTRLTVV.

The chain couples TRBV5-1 to TRBJ2-3; the D gene could be TRBD1 or TRBD2 (6 bases each). The CDR3 length is 15 residues. Trimming stripped 0 bases from V and 2 bases from J, with 10 bases between. Germline V lookup: CDR1 SGHRS, CDR2 YFSETQ. CDR3 DNA sequence: TGCGCCAGCAGCTTGGCGGGGGCGGTCACAGATACGCAGTATTTT. This codes for CASSLAGAVTDTQYF.

V usage is TRBV5-1 and J usage is TRBJ1-4, with a tentative D call TRBD1 (6 bases). This CDR3 is 16 amino acids long. Trimming took off 0 bases at V and 8 bases at J, with 17 bases between the two ends. The germline gives CDR1 SGHRS, CDR2 YFSETQ. CDR3 in amino acids: CASSLVGAPLSEKLFF. The CDR3 DNA reads as TGCGCCAGCAGCTTGGTGGGGGCGCCGCTCTCGGAAAAACTGTTTTTT.

The chain links TRBV14 to TRBJ1-2; the D gene is possibly TRBD1 (5 bases). This CDR3 contains 17 residues. The V and J ends lost 2 bases and 3 bases respectively, with 19 bases between them. The V gene's germline CDR1 is SGHDN and CDR2 FVKESK. This CDR3 reads CASSQSPGTQAHYGYTF. Written as DNA, the CDR3 is TGTGCCAGCAGCCAATCCCCCGGGACCCAGGCCCACTATGGCTACACCTTC.

The chain joins TRBV24-1 to TRBJ2-5; tentative D call: TRBD2 (5 bases). The germline V and J ends were trimmed by 0 bases and 1 base, with 8 bases remaining between them. CDR3 length: 15 residues. Per the germline V gene, CDR1 is KGHDR and CDR2 is SFDVKD. CDR3 nucleotides: TGTGCCACCAGTGATTTGAGAGGGAGCCAAGAGACCCAGTACTTC. Its translation is CATSDLRGSQETQYF.

This rearrangement joins TRBV7-2 to TRBJ2-5; 7 bases line up with TRBD1. Trimming took 5 bases from V and 0 from J; bases not matched to a gene: 6. This CDR3 is built from 15 residues. CDR1 SGHTA and CDR2 FQGNSA come from the germline V gene. CDR3 region: CASSRDRLYQETQYF. The CDR3 DNA follows: TGTGCCAGCAGCCGGGACAGATTGTACCAAGAGACCCAGTACTTC.

This chain uses TRBV10-3 with TRBJ2-3; D is possibly TRBD1 (6 bases). Trimming removed 2 bases from V and 0 bases from J, with 12 bases in between. Germline V lookup: CDR1 ENHRY, CDR2 SYGVKD. This CDR3 contains 16 residues. For the CDR3, the DNA is TGTGCCATCAGTGAGCGTTCAGGGGCTAGCACAGATACGCAGTATTTT. It yields the protein CAISERSGASTDTQYF.

The chain joins TRBV28 to TRBJ2-3, with TRBD1 matching over 8 bases. V shed 3 bases, J shed 9 bases, and the junction held 14 bases outside the gene matches. Looked up from germline, CDR1 is MDHEN and CDR2 is SYDVKM. There are 16 residues in the CDR3. The CDR3 nucleotides are TGTGCCAGCAGTTTCCCAGGGACAGGCTGGATGAGGACGCAGTATTTT. This gives the protein CASSFPGTGWMRTQYF.

A few counts support this clone. This chain joins TRBV7-6 and TRBJ1-5; the D gene is possibly TRBD1 (5 bases). The CDR3 length is 12 residues. V dropped 9 bases and J dropped 9 bases, with 15 bases sitting between them. From germline, CDR1 is SGHVS and CDR2 FNYEAQ. The CDR3 coding sequence is TGTGCCAGTCCGGGACCCGCCTCGCCCCAGCATTTT. This translates into CASPGPASPQHF.

The chain recombines TRBV5-8 with TRBJ2-7; 8 bases line up with TRBD1. V lost 1 base to trimming and J lost 3 bases; unmatched junction nucleotides: 18. The CDR3 runs 19 residues. Looked up from germline, CDR1 is SGHTS and CDR2 is YDEGEE. This CDR3 is CASSLRIRTGNMALYEQYV. CDR3 DNA sequence: TGTGCCAGCAGCTTGAGAATCCGGACAGGGAATATGGCCCTCTACGAGCAGTACGTC.